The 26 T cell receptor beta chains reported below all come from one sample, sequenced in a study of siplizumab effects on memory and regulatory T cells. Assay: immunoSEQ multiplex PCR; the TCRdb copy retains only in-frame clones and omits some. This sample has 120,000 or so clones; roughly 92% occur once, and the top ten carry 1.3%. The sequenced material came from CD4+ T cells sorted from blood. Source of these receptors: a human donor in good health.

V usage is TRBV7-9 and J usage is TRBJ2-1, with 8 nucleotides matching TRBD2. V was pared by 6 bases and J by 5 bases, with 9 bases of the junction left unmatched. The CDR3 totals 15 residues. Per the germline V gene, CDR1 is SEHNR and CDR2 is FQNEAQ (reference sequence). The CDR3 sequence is CASRHQTSDNNEQFF. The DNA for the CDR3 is TGTGCCAGCAGGCACCAGACTAGCGATAACAATGAGCAGTTCTTC.

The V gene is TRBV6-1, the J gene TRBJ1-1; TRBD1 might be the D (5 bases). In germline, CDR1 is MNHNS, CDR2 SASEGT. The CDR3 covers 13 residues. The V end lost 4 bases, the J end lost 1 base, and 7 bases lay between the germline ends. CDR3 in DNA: TGTGCCAGCAGTGCGACAGCGAACACTGAAGCTTTCTTT. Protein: CASSATANTEAFF.

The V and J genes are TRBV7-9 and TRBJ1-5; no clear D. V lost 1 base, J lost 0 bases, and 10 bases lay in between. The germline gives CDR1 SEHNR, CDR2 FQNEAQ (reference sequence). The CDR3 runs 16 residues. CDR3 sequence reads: CASSLEGDNSNQPQHF. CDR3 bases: TGTGCCAGCAGCTTAGAGGGAGACAATAGCAATCAGCCCCAGCATTTT.

CDR3 sequence (DNA): TGTGCCAGCAGCGTAGGGAGCGGGATCGTGGAGACCCAGTACTTC. Encoded protein: CASSVGSGIVETQYF. The chain couples TRBV9 to TRBJ2-5, with TRBD2 identical over 7 bases. Germline V gives CDR1 SGDLS, CDR2 YYNGEE. V was pared by 0 bases and J by 5 bases, with 7 bases of the junction left unmatched. The CDR3 is made up of 15 amino acids.

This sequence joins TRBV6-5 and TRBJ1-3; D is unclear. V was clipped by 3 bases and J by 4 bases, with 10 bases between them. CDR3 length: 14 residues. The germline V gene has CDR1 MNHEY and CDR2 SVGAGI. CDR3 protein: CASSYSGLGNTIYF. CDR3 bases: TGTGCCAGCAGTTATTCCGGCCTGGGAAACACCATATATTTT.

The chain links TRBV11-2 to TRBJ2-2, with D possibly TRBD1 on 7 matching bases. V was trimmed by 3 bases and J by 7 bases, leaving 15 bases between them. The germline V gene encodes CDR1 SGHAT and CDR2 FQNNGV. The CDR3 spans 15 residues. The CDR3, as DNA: TGTGCCAGCAGCTTTTTTGGAGGGGGCGACGGGGAGCTGTTTTTT. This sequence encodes CASSFFGGGDGELFF.

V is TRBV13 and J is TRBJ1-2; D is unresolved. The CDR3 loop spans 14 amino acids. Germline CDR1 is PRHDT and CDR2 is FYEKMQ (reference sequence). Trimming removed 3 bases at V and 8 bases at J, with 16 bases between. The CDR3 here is CASSFPEWGGGYTF. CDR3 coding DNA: TGTGCCAGCAGCTTCCCTGAATGGGGTGGGGGCTACACCTTC.

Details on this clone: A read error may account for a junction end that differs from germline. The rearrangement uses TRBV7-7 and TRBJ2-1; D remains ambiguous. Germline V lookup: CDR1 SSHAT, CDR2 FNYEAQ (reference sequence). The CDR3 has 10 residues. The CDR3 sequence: CASSLPEQFF. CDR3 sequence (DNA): TGTGCTAGCAGCCTACCGGAGCAGTTCTTC. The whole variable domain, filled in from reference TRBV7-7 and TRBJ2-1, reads GAGVSQSPRYKVTKRGQDVTLRCDPISSHATLYWYQQALGQGPEFLTYFNYEAQPDKSGLPSDRFSAERPEGSISTLTIQRTEQRDSAMYRCASSLPEQFFGPGTRLTVL.

The CDR3 loop is CASSLGTTGETQYF. The CDR3 coding sequence is TGCGCCAGCAGCTTGGGGACTACGGGGGAGACCCAGTACTTC. The V call is TRBV5-1, the J call TRBJ2-5; D is possibly TRBD2 (6 bases). The CDR3 consists of 14 residues. Germline loops: CDR1 SGHRS, CDR2 YFSETQ. V was clipped by 0 bases and J by 5 bases, with 11 bases between them.

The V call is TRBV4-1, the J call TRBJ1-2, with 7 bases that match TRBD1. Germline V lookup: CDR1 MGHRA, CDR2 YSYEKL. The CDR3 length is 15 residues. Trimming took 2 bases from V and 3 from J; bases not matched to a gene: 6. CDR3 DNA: TGCGCCAGCAGCCAACCGGGACAGTCCTACTATGGCTACACCTTC. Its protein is CASSQPGQSYYGYTF.

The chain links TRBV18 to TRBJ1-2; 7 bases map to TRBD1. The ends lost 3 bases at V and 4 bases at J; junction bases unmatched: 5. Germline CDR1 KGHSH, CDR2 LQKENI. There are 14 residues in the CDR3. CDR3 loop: CASSPGTDLYGYTF. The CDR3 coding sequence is TGTGCCAGCTCACCGGGGACAGACCTCTATGGCTACACCTTC.

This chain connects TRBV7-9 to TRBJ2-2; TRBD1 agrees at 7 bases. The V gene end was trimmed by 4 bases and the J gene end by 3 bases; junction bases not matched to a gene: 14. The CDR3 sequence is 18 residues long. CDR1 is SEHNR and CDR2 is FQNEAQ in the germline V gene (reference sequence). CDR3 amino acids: CASSSGDRQGGDTGELFF. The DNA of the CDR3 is TGTGCCAGCAGCTCAGGGGACAGACAGGGTGGAGACACCGGGGAGCTGTTTTTT.

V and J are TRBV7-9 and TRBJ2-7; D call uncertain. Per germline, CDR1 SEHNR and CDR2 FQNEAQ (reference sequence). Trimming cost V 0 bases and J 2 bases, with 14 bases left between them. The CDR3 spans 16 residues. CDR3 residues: CASSLAQADPTYEQYF. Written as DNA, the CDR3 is TGTGCCAGCAGCTTAGCGCAGGCAGACCCCACCTACGAGCAGTACTTC.

CDR3 residues: CASSIIGNSPLHF. CDR3 DNA sequence: TGTGCCAGTAGTATTATCGGTAATTCACCCCTCCACTTT. The chain uses TRBV19 and TRBJ1-6; no clear D. CDR3 length: 13 residues. Germline V gives CDR1 LNHDA, CDR2 SQIVND (reference sequence). Trimming shortened V by 3 bases and J by 6 bases, and 6 bases separated the two germline ends.

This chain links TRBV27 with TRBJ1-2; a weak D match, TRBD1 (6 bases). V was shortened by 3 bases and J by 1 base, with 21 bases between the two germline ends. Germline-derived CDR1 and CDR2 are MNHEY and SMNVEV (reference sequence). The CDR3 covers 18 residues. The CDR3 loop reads CASSFYSSAGAINYGYTF. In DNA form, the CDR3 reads TGTGCCAGCAGTTTTTACTCGTCGGCAGGGGCGATTAACTATGGCTACACCTTC.

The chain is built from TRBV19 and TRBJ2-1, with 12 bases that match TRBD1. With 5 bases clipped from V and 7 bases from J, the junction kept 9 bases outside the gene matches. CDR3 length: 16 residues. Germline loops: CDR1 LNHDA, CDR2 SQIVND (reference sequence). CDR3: CASSSWDRGRGNEQFF. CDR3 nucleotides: TGTGCCAGTAGTTCCTGGGACAGGGGGCGAGGGAATGAGCAGTTCTTC.

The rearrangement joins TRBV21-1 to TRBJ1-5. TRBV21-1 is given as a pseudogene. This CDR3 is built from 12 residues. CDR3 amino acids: CASRGLNQPQHF. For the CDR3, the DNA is TGTGCCAGCAGGGGTTTGAATCAGCCCCAGCATTTT.

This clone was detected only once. CDR3 coding DNA: TGTGCCAGCAGTGAAGGCGGGAGCCCCCAAGAGACCCAGTACTTC. Its protein product is CASSEGGSPQETQYF. This rearrangement joins TRBV6-1 to TRBJ2-5; TRBD2 aligns across 7 bases. The ends lost 1 base at V and 1 base at J; junction bases unmatched: 3. Germline CDR1 MNHNS, CDR2 SASEGT. This CDR3 is built from 15 residues.

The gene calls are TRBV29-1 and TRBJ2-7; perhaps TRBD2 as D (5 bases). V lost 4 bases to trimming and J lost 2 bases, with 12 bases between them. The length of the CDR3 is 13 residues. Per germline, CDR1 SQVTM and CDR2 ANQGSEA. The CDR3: CSVAKRYPYEQYF. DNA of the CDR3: TGCAGCGTTGCTAAGCGGTATCCCTACGAGCAGTACTTC.

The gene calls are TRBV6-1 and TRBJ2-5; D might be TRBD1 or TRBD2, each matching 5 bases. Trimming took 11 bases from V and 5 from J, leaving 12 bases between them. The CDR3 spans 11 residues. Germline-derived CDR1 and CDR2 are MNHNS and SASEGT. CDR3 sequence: CAGDGVETQYF. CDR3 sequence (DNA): TGTGCCGGGGACGGGGTGGAGACCCAGTACTTC.

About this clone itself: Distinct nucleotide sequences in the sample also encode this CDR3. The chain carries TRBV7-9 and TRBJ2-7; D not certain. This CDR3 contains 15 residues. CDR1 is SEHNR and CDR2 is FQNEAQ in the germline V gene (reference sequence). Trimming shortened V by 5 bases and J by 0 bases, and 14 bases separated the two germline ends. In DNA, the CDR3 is TGTGCCAGCAGCCCCCGGACGTACAGCTCCTACGAGCAGTACTTC. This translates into CASSPRTYSSYEQYF.

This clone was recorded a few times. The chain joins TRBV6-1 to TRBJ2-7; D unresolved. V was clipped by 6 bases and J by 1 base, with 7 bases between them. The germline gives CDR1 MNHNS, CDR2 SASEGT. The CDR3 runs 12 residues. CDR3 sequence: CASRAQSYEQYF. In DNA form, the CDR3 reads TGTGCCAGCAGGGCCCAGTCCTACGAGCAGTACTTC.

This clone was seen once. The CDR3 spells CASSPQGVRETQYF. Written as DNA, the CDR3 is TGTGCCAGCAGTCCACAGGGGGTTAGGGAGACCCAGTACTTC. This chain connects TRBV6-1 to TRBJ2-5, with 8 positions matching TRBD1. The CDR3 spans 14 residues. Trimming took 5 bases from V and 5 from J; bases not matched to a gene: 7. Germline CDR1 and CDR2: MNHNS and SASEGT.

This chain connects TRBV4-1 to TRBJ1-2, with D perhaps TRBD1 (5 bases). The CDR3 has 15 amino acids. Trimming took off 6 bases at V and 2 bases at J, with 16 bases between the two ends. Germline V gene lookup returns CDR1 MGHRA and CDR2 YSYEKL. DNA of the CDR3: TGCGCCAGCAGGGGTGTTTTCGGGGCGAACTATGGCTACACCTTC. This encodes CASRGVFGANYGYTF.

Here the CDR3 DNA reads TGTGCCAGCAGCTTTGACGTAAACACTGAAGCTTTCTTT. This gives the protein CASSFDVNTEAFF. The J gene is TRBJ1-1, the V gene TRBV7-9; no clear D gene. The CDR3 totals 13 residues. V was shortened by 3 bases and J by 2 bases, with 7 bases between the two germline ends. Germline values: CDR1 SEHNR, CDR2 FQNEAQ (reference sequence).

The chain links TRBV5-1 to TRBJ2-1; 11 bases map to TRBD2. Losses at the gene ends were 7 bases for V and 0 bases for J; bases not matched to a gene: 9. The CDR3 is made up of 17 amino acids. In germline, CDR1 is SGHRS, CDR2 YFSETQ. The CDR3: CASSTSGNPSSYNEQFF. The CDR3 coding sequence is TGCGCCAGCTCGACTAGCGGGAACCCTAGCTCCTACAATGAGCAGTTCTTC.